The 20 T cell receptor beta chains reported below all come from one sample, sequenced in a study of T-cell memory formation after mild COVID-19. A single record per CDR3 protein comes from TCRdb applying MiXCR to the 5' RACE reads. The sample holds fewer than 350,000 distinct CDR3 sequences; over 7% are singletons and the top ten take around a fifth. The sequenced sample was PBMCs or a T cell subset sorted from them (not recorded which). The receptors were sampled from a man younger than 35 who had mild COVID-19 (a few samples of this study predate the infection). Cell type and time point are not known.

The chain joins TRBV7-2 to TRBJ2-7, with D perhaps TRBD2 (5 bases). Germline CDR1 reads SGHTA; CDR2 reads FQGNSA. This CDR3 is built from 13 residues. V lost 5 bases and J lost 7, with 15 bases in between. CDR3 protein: CASSIVVSGEQYF. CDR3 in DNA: TGTGCCAGCAGCATAGTGGTGTCGGGGGAGCAGTACTTC.

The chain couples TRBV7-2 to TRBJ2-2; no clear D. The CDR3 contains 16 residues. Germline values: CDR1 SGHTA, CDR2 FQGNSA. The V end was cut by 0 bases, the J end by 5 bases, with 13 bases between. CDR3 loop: CASSLAPSWRTGELFF. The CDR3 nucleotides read TGTGCCAGCAGCTTAGCCCCTTCCTGGCGGACCGGGGAGCTGTTTTTT.

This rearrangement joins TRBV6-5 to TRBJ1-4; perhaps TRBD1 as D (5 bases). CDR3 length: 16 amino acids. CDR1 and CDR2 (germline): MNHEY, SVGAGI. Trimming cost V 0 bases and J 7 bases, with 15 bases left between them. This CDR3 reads CASSYSRSGGSEKLFF. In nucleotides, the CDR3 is TGTGCCAGCAGTTACTCGAGGTCCGGGGGAAGTGAAAAACTGTTTTTT.

The CDR3 reads CASSDAGSYEQYV. The CDR3 coding sequence is TGTGCCAGCAGTGACGCAGGCTCCTACGAGCAGTACGTC. The J gene is TRBJ2-7, the V gene TRBV6-4, with unresolved D. CDR3 length equals 13 residues. Germline V gene data show CDR1 as MRHNA and CDR2 as SNTAGT. V lost 2 bases, J lost 0 bases, and 5 bases lay in between.

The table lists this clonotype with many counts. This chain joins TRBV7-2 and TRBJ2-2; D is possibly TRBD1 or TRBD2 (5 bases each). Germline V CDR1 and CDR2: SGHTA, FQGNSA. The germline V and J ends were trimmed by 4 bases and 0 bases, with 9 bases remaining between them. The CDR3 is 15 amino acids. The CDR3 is CASSWDAANTGELFF. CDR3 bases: TGTGCCAGCAGCTGGGACGCCGCGAACACCGGGGAGCTGTTTTTT.

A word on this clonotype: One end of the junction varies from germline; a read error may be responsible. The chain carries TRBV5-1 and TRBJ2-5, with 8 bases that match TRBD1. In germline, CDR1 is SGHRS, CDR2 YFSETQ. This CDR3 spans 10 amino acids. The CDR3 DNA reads TGCGCCAGCACCACGGACAGGGTCCTCTTC. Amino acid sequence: CASTTDRVLF.

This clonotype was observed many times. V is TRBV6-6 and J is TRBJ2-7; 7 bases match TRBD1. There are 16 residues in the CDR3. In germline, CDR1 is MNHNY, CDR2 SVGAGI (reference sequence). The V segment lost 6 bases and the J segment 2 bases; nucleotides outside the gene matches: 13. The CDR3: CASRDTGTEAAYEQYF. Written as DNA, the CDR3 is TGTGCCAGCAGGGATACCGGGACAGAAGCGGCCTACGAGCAGTACTTC.

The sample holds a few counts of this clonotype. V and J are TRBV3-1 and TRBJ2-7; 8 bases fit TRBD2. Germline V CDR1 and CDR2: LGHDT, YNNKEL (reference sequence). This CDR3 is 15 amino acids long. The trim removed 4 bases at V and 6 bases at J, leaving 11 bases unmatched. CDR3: CASSLQGSGVGEQYF. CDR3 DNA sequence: TGTGCCAGCAGCCTCCAGGGTAGCGGGGTAGGCGAGCAGTACTTC.

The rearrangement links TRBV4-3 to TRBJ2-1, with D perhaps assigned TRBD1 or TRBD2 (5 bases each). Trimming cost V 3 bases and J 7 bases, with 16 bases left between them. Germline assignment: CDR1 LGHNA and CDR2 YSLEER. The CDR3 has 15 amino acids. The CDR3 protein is CASSQGRRAWNEQFF. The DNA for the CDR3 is TGCGCCAGCAGCCAGGGACGAAGGGCCTGGAATGAGCAGTTCTTC.

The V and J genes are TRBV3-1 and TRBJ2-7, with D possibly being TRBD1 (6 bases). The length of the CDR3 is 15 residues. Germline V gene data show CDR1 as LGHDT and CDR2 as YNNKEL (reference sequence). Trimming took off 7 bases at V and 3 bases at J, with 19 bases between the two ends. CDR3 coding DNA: TGTGCCAGCAAACAGTCGGGACACTTCAACTACGAGCAGTACTTC. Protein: CASKQSGHFNYEQYF.

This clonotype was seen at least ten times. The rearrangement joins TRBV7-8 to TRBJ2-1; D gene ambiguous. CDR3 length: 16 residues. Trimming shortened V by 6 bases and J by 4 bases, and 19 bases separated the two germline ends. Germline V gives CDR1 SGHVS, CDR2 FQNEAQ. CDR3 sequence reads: CASRADGVPEYNEQFF. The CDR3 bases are TGTGCCAGCAGGGCAGACGGCGTTCCCGAATACAATGAGCAGTTCTTC.

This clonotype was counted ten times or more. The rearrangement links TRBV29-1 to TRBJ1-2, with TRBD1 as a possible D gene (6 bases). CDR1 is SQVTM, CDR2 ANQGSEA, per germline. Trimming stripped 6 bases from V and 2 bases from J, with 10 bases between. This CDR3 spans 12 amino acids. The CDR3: CSVARGNYGYTF. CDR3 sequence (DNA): TGCAGCGTGGCGAGGGGGAACTATGGCTACACCTTC.

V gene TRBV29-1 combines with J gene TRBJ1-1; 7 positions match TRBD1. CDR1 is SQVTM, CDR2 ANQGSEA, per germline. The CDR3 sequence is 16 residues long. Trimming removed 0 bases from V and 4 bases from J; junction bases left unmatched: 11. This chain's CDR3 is CSVEDYYRGLGTEAFF. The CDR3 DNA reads TGCAGCGTTGAAGATTACTACAGGGGCTTAGGCACTGAAGCTTTCTTT.

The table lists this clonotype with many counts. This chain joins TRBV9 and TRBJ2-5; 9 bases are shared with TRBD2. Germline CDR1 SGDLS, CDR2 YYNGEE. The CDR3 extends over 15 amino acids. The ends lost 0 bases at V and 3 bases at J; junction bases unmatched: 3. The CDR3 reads CASSVGTSDKETQYF. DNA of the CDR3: TGTGCCAGCAGCGTAGGGACTAGCGATAAAGAGACCCAGTACTTC.

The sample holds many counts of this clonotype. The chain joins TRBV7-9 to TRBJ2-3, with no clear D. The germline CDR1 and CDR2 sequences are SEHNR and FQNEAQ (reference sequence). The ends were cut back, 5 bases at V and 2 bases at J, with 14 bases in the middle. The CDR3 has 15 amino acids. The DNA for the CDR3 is TGTGCCAGCAGCCCACCTTCGTTATTCACAGATACGCAGTATTTT. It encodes CASSPPSLFTDTQYF. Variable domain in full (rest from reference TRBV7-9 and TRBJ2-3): DTGVSQNPRHKITKRGQNVTFRCDPISEHNRLYWYRQTLGQGPEFLTYFQNEAQLEKSRLLSDRFSAERPKGSFSTLEIQRTEQGDSAMYLCASSPPSLFTDTQYFGPGTRLTVL.

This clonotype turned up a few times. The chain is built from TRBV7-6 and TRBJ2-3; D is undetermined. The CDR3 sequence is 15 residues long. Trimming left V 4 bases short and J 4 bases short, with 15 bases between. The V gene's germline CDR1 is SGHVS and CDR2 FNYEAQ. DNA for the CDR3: TGTGCCAGCAGCTCCGGGCTGTATGGCGCAGATACGCAGTATTTT. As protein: CASSSGLYGADTQYF.

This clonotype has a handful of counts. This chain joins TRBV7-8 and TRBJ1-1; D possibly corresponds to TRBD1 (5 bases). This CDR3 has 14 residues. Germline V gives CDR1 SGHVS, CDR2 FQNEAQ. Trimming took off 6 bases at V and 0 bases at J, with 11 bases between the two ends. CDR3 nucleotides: TGTGCCAGCAGACACGGGGGAATGAACACTGAAGCTTTCTTT. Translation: CASRHGGMNTEAFF.

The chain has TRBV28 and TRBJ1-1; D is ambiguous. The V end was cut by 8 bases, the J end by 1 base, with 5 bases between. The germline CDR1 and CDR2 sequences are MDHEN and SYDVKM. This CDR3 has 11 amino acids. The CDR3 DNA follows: TGTGCCAGCGGGAAGAACACTGAAGCTTTCTTT. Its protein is CASGKNTEAFF.

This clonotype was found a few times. The CDR3 sequence: CASSPLRVSEAFF. CDR3 nucleotide sequence: TGTGCCAGCAGCCCGTTGCGAGTTAGTGAAGCTTTCTTT. This chain connects TRBV11-2 to TRBJ1-1; no definite D call. Trimming stripped 5 bases from V and 7 bases from J, with 14 bases between. Looked up from germline, CDR1 is SGHAT and CDR2 is FQNNGV. The CDR3 is made up of 13 amino acids. Variable domain in full (rest from reference TRBV11-2 and TRBJ1-1): EAGVAQSPRYKIIEKRQSVAFWCNPISGHATLYWYQQILGQGPKLLIQFQNNGVVDDSQLPKDRFSAERLKGVDSTLKIQPAKLEDSAVYLCASSPLRVSEAFFGQGTRLTVV.

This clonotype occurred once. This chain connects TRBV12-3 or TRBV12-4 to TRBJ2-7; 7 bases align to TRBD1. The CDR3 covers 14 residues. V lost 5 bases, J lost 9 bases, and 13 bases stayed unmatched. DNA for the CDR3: TGTGCCAGCAGTAAAGCCCGCACAGGGGTAAGGCAGTACTTC. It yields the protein CASSKARTGVRQYF.